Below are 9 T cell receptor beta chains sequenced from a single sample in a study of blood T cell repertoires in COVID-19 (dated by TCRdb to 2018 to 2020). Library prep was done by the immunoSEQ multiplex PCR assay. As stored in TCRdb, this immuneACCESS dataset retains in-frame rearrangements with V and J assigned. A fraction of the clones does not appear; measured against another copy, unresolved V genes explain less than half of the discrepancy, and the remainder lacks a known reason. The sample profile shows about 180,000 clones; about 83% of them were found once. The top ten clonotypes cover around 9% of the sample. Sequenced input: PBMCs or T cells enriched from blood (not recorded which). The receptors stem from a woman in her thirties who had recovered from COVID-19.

CDR3: CASSYPEQGAEQYF. The CDR3 DNA reads as TGTGCCAGCAGTTACCCTGAACAGGGGGCCGAGCAGTACTTC. This rearrangement joins TRBV6-6 to TRBJ2-7, with 9 nucleotides matching TRBD1. After removal of 2 bases from V and 6 bases from J, the junction contained 5 bases not matched to a gene. The CDR3 extends over 14 amino acids. CDR1 and CDR2 from the germline V gene are MNHNY and SVGAGI (reference sequence).

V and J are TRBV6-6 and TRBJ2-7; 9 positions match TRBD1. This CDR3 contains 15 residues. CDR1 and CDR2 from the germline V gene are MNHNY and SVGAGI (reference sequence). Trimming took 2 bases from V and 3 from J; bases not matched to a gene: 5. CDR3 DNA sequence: TGTGCCAGCAGTTACGGGACAGGGCGAAACTACGAGCAGTACTTC. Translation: CASSYGTGRNYEQYF.

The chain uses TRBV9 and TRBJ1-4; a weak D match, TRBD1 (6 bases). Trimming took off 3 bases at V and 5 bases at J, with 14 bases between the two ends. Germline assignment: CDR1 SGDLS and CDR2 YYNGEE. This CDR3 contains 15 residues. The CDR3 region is CASSESGTRNEKLFF. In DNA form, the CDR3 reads TGTGCCAGCAGCGAATCCGGGACAAGAAATGAAAAACTGTTTTTT.

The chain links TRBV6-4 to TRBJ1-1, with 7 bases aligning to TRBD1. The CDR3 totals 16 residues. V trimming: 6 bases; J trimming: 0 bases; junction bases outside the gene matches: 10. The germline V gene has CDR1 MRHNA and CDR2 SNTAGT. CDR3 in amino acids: CASRKEGGGMNTEAFF. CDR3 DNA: TGTGCCAGCAGGAAGGAAGGGGGCGGAATGAACACTGAAGCTTTCTTT.

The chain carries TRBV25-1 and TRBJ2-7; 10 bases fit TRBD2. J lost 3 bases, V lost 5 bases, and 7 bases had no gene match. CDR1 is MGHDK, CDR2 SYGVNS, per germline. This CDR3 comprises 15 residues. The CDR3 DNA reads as TGTGCCAGCAGTCAACGACTAGCGGGTCTCTACGAGCAGTACTTC. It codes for CASSQRLAGLYEQYF.

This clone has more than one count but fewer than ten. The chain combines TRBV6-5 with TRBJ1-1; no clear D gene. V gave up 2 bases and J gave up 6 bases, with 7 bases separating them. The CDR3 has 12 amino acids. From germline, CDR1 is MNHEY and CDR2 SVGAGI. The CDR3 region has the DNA TGTGCCAGCAGTTACCCCCCGTCTGAAGCTTTCTTT. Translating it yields CASSYPPSEAFF.

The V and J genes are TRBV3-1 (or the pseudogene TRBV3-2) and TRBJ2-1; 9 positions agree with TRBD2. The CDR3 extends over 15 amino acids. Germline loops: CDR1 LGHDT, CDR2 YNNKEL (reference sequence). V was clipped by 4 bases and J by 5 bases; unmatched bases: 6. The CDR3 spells CASSRPTSGDNEQFF. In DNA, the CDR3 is TGTGCCAGCAGCCGGCCGACTAGCGGAGACAATGAGCAGTTCTTC.

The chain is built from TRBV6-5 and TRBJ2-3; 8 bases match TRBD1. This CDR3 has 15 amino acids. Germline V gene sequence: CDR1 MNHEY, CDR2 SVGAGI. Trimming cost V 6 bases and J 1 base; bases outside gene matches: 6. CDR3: CASRTDRGGTDTQYF. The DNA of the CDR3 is TGTGCCAGCAGGACCGACAGGGGAGGCACAGATACGCAGTATTTT.

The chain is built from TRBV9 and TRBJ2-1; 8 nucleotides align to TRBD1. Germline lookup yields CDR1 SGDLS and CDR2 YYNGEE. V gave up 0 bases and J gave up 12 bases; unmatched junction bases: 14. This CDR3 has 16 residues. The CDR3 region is CASSVGVGTGRFGQFF. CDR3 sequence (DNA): TGTGCCAGCAGCGTAGGCGTGGGGACAGGCCGTTTCGGGCAGTTCTTC.